This T cell receptor (beta chain) was identified in a study of T cells in Graves' hyperthyroidism and ophthalmopathy. The study's findings and limits: Most expanded thyroid clonotypes above 0.001 also appeared in blood.

This clonotype has at least ten counts. Its antigen is currently unknown. The CDR3 consists of 17 residues. Germline CDR1 DFQATT, CDR2 SNEGSKA (reference sequence). With V trimmed by 0 bases and J by 7 bases, 18 bases remained unmatched. TCR beta CDR3 regions were amplified from RNA transcripts. TCR CDR3 underwent first-round RT-PCR with the HTBI primer set. TCRdb used MiXCR to reprocess the multiplex PCR reads, holding one entry per CDR3 protein. There are some 550,000 distinct CDR3 sequences in the sample; roughly 20% occur only once, and 26% lies in the top ten. Hyperthyroidism in the patients, aged 18 to 65, was newly diagnosed and under 2 months in duration. The study excluded patients with uncontrolled infection, other autoimmune disease, pregnancy or lactation.

This clonotype originated in a man between 18 and 35 years old with Graves' hyperthyroidism. The sequencing input was blood. The chain couples TRBV20-1 to TRBJ2-7, with 7 bases that match TRBD1. The CDR3 loop is CSARESTGPPIGMEQYF. The CDR3 bases are TGCAGTGCTAGAGAGTCGACAGGGCCGCCGATCGGAATGGAGCAGTACTTC.